This TCR beta chain was recorded in a study of beta chain features in type 1 diabetes. Across the study: No age, gender or cell yield differences were seen between patients and healthy donors.

The CDR3 loop spans 19 amino acids. CDR1 SGHTA and CDR2 FQGNSA come from the germline V gene. Trimming at V came to 0 bases and at J to 3 bases, leaving 12 bases not matched to a gene. With regard to this clone: Its antigen is as yet unknown.

Study-wide results and limits: The study found moderately but significantly shorter TCRB CDR3s in all four CD4+ subsets of Type 1 diabetes patients. A potential influence of HLA type upon TCRB rearrangement remained unresolved herein. Type 1 diabetes patients had fewer VDJ junction insertions and more deletions.

Expressed TCRB transcripts were sequenced, since all the RNA that had been isolated was reverse transcribed. Deep immunoSEQ sequencing covered naive, central memory and regulatory T cell samples. Assay used: immunoSEQ multiplex PCR; TCRdb lists only in-frame clones, some missing. The repertoire holds some 140,000 clones, 9% seen once, with approximately 0.7% in the top ten. The source material was central memory CD4+ T cells from blood. The source of this sequence is a man aged 30-40 years with type 1 diabetes. The chain uses TRBV7-2 and TRBJ2-2; 8 nucleotides line up with TRBD1. Here the CDR3 reads CASSLALGQGGKYTGELFF. The CDR3 nucleotides are TGTGCCAGCAGCTTAGCGCTCGGACAGGGAGGAAAGTACACCGGGGAGCTGTTTTTT.